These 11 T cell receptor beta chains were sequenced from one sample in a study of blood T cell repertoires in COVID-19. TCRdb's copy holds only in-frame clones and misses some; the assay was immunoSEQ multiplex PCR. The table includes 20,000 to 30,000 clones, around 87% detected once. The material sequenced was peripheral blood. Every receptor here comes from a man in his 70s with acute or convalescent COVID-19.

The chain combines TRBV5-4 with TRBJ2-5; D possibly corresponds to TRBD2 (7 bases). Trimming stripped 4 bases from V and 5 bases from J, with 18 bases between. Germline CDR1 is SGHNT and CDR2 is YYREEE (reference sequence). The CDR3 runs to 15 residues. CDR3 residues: CASSLGGGGSETQYF. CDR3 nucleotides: TGTGCCAGCAGCCTCGGTGGGGGCGGGAGCGAGACCCAGTACTTC.

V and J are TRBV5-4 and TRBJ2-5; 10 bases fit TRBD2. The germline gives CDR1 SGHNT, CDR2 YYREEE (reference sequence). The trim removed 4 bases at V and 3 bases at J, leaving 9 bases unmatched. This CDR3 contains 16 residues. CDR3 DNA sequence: TGTGCCAGCAGCGCCGGACTAGCGGTGTATAAAGAGACCCAGTACTTC. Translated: CASSAGLAVYKETQYF.

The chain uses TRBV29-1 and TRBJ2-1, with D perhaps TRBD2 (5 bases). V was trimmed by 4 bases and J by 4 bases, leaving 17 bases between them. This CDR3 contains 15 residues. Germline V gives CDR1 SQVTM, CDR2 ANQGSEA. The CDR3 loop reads CSVGGRTFLYNEQFF. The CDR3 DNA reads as TGCAGCGTTGGGGGTCGGACTTTCTTATACAATGAGCAGTTCTTC.

For the CDR3, the DNA is TGTGCCAGCAGCTCGGGTGGGGCAGGGAGCACAGATACGCAGTATTTT. Its protein is CASSSGGAGSTDTQYF. The V call is TRBV9, the J call TRBJ2-3, with D maybe TRBD1 (5 bases). The germline V gene has CDR1 SGDLS and CDR2 YYNGEE. V gave up 4 bases and J gave up 0 bases, with 15 bases separating them. The CDR3 extends over 16 amino acids.

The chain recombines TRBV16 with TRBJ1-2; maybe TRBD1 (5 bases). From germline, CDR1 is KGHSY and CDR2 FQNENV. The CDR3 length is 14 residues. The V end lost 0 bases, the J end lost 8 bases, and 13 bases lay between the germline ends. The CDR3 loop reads CASSQSTRDQGYTF. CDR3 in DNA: TGTGCCAGCAGCCAATCGACCAGGGATCAGGGCTACACCTTC.

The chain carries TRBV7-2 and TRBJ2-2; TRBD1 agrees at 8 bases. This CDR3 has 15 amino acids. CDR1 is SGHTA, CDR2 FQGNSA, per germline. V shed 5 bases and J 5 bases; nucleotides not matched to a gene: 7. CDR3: CASSPTGGGTGELFF. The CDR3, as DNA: TGTGCCAGCAGCCCAACAGGGGGTGGAACCGGGGAGCTGTTTTTT.

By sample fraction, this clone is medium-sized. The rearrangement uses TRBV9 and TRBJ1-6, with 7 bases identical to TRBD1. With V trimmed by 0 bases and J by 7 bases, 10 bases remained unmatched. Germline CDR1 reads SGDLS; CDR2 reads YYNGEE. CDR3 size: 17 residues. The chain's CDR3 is CASSVAGAGGRNSPLHF. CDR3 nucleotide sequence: TGTGCCAGCAGCGTAGCTGGAGCAGGGGGAAGGAATTCACCCCTCCACTTT.

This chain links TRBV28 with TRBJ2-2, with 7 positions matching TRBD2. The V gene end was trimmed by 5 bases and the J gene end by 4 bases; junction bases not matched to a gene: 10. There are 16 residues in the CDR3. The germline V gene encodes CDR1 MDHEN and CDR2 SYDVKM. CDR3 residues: CASSPSASGATGELFF. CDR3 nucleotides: TGTGCCAGCAGTCCCTCGGCTAGCGGCGCCACCGGGGAGCTGTTTTTT.

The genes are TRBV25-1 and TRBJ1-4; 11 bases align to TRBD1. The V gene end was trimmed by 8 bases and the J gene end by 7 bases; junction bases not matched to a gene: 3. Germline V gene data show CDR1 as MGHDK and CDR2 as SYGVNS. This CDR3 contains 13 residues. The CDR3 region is CASQDRGREKLFF. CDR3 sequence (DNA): TGTGCCAGCCAGGACAGGGGGCGTGAAAAACTGTTTTTT.

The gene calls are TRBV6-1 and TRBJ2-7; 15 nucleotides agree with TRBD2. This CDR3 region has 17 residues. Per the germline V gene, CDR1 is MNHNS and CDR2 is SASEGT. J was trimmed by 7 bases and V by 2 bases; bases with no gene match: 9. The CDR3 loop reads CASSEILGLAGGVEQYF. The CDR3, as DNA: TGTGCCAGCAGTGAAATTTTAGGACTAGCGGGGGGGGTAGAGCAGTACTTC.

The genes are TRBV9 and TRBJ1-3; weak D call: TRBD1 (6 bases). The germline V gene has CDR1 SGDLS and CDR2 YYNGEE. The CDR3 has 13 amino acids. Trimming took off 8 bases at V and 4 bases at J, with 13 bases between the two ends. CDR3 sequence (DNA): TGTGCCAGTGGGACAAACTTGGGAAACACCATATATTTT. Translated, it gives CASGTNLGNTIYF.